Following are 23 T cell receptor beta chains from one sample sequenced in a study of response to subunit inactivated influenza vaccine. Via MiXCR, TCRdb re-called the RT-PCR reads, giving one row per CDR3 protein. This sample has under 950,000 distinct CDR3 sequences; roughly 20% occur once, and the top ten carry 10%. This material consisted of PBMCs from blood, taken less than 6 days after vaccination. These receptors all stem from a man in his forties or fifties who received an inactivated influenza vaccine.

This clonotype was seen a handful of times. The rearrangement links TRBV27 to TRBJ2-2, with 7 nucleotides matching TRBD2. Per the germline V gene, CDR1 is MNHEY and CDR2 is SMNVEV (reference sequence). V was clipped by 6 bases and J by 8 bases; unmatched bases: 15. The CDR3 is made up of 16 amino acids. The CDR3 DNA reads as TGTGCCAGCAGATACTTACGGGGCGGGAGCACTGGGGAGCTGTTTTTT. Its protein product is CASRYLRGGSTGELFF.

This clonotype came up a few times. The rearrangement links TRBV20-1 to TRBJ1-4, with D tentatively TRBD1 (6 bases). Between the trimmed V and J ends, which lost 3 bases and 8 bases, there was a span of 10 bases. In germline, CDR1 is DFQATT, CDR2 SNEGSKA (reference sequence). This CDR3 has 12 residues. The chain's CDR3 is CSARGTGEKLFF. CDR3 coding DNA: TGCAGTGCTAGGGGAACAGGGGAAAAACTGTTTTTT.

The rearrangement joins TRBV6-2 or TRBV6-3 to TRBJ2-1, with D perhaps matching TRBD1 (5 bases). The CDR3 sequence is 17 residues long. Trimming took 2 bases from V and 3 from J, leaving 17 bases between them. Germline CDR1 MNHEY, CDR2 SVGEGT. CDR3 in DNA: TGTGCCAGCAGTTACCCGAGACAGCGACGTCTCTACAATGAGCAGTTCTTC. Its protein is CASSYPRQRRLYNEQFF.

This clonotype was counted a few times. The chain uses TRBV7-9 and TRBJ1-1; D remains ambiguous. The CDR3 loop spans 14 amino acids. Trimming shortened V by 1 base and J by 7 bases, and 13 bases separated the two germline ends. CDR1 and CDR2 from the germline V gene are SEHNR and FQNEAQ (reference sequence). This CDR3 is CASSLELGYGEAFF. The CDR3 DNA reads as TGTGCCAGCAGCTTAGAATTGGGTTACGGTGAAGCTTTCTTT.

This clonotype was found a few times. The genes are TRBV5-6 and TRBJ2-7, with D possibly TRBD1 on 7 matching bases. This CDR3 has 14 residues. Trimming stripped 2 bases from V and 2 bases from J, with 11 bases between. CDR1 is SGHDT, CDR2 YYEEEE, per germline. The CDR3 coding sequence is TGTGCCAGCAGCTTACAGGGGAGGCCCTACGAGCAGTACTTC. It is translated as CASSLQGRPYEQYF.

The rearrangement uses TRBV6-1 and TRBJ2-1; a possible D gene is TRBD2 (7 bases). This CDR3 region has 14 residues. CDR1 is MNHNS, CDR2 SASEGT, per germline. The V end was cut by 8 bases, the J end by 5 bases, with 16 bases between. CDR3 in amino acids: CASWAAGAHNEQFF. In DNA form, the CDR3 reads TGTGCCAGCTGGGCTGCGGGGGCCCACAATGAGCAGTTCTTC.

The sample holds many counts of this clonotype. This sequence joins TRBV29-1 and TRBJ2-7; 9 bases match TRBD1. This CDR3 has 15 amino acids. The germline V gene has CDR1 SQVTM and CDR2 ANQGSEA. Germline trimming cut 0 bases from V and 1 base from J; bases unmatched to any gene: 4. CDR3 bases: TGCAGCGTTGAAGAGAAGGGACAGGGTTCCTACGAGCAGTACTTC. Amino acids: CSVEEKGQGSYEQYF.

The CDR3 loop is CSAKKPPGNEQYF. DNA of the CDR3: TGCAGTGCTAAGAAGCCCCCGGGGAACGAGCAGTACTTC. This chain links TRBV20-1 with TRBJ2-7, with D perhaps matching TRBD2 (5 bases). This CDR3 has 13 residues. The V gene lost 4 bases and the J gene lost 5 bases, with 15 bases spanning the gap. Germline CDR1 is DFQATT and CDR2 is SNEGSKA (reference sequence).

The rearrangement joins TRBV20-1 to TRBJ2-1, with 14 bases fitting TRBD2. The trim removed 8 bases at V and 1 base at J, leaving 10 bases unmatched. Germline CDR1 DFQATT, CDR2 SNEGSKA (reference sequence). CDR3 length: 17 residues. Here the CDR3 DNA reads TGCAGTCAAAAAGGGACTAGCGGGGGTGTTTCCTACAATGAGCAGTTCTTC. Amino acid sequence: CSQKGTSGGVSYNEQFF.

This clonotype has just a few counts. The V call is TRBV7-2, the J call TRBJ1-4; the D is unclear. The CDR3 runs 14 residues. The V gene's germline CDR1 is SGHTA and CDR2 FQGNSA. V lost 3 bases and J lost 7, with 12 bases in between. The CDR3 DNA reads TGTGCCAGCAGCTTTGGAAGGTGGAGTGAAAAACTGTTTTTT. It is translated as CASSFGRWSEKLFF.

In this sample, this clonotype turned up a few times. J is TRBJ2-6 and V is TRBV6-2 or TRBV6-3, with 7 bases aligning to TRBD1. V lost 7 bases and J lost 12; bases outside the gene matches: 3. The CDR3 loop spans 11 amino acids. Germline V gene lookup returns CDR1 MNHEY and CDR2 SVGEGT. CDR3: CASTRDSVLTF. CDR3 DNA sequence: TGTGCCAGCACCCGGGACAGCGTCCTGACTTTC.

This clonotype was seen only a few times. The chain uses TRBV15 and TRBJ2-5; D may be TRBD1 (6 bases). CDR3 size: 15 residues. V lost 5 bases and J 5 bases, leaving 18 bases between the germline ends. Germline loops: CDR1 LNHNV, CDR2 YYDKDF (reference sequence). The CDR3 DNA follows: TGTGCCACCAGCCCCCAGGGTTTCCAGGGGGAGACCCAGTACTTC. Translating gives CATSPQGFQGETQYF. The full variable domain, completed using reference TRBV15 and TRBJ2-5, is DAMVIQNPRYQVTQFGKPVTLSCSQTLNHNVMYWYQQKSSQAPKLLFHYYDKDFNNEADTPDNFQSRRPNTSFCFLDIRSPGLGDTAMYLCATSPQGFQGETQYFGPGTRLLVL.

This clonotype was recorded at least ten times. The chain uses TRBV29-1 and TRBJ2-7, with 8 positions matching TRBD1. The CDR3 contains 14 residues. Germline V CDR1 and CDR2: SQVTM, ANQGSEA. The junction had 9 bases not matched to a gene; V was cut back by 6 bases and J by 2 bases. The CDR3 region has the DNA TGCAGCGTCCAGTCCCGGGACAGGACCTACGAGCAGTACTTC. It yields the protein CSVQSRDRTYEQYF.

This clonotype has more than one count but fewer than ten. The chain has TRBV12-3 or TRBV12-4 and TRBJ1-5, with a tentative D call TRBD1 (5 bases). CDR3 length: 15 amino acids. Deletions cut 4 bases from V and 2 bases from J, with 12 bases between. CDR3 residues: CASSYEGLGNQPQHF. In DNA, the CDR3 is TGTGCCAGCAGTTACGAGGGGCTGGGCAATCAGCCCCAGCATTTT.

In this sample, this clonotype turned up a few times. CDR3 sequence reads: CASSQDGRGTEAFF. The CDR3 nucleotides read TGCGCCAGCAGCCAAGACGGGAGGGGAACTGAAGCTTTCTTT. This chain links TRBV4-3 with TRBJ1-1; possibly TRBD1 for D (5 bases). Per germline, CDR1 LGHNA and CDR2 YSLEER. This CDR3 is built from 14 residues. Between the trimmed V and J ends, which lost 0 bases and 5 bases, there was a span of 10 bases.

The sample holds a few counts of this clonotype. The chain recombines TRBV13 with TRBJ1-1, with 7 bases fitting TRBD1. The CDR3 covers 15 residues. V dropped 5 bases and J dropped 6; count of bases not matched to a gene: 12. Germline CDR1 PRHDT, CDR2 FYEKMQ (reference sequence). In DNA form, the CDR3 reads TGTGCCAGCAGCGCCCACGGGGGGCAGGGGGCTGAAGCTTTCTTT. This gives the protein CASSAHGGQGAEAFF.

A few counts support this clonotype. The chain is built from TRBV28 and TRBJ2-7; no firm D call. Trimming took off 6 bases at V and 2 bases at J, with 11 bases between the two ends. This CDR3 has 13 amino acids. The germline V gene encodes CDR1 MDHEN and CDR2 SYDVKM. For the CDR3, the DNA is TGTGCCAGCAGGACCTATGGACCCTACGAGCAGTACTTC. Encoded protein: CASRTYGPYEQYF.

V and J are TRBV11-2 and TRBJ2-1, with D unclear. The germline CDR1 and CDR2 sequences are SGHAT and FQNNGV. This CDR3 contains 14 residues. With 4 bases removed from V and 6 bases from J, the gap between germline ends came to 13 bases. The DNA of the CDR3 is TGTGCCAGCAGCTCCCTTCGCTCCCTCAATGAGCAGTTCTTC. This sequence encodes CASSSLRSLNEQFF. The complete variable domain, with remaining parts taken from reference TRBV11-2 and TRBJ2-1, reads EAGVAQSPRYKIIEKRQSVAFWCNPISGHATLYWYQQILGQGPKLLIQFQNNGVVDDSQLPKDRFSAERLKGVDSTLKIQPAKLEDSAVYLCASSSLRSLNEQFFGPGTRLTVL.

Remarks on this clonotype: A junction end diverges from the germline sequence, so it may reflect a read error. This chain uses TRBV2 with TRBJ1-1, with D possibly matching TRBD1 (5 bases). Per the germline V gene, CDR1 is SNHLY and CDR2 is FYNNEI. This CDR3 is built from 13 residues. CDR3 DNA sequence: TGTACCAGCAGCACCGACCGGGGGGCTGAAGCTTTCTTT. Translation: CTSSTDRGAEAFF.

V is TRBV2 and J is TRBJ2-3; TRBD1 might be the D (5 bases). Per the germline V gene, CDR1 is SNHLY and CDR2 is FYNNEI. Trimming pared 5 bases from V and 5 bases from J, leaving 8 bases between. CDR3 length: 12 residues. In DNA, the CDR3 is TGTGCCAGCAGTACCCAGGGAGATACGCAGTATTTT. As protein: CASSTQGDTQYF.

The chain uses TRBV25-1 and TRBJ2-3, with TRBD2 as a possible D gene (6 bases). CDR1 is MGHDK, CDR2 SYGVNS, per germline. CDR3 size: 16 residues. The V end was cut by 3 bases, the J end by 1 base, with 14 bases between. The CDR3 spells CASSDSFRRGTDTQYF. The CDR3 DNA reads TGTGCCAGCAGTGATTCGTTTAGGAGGGGCACAGATACGCAGTATTTT.

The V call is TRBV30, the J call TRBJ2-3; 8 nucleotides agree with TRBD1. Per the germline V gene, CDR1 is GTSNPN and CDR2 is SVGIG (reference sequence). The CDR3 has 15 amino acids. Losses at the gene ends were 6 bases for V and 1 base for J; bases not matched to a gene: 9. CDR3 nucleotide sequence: TGTGCCTGCGACCCCCCGGGACAGGGCACAGATACGCAGTATTTT. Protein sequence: CACDPPGQGTDTQYF.

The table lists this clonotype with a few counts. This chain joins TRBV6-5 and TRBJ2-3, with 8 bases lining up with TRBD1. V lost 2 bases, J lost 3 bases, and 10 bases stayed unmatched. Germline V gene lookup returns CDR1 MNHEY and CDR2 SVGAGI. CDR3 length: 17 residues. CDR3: CASSYPGGQGPTDTQYF. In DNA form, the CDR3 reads TGTGCCAGCAGTTACCCCGGCGGACAGGGACCTACAGATACGCAGTATTTT.